This section outlines one TCR beta chain sequence together with its context. The table came from immunoSEQ multiplex PCR; TCRdb's copy has only in-frame clones and leaves some out. The table records about 90,000 clones, 92% of them present only once. The length of the CDR3 is 15 residues. V lost 0 bases to trimming and J lost 2 bases, with 8 bases between them. Germline CDR1 and CDR2: SGHDT and YYEEEE. The data are from a study of blood T cell repertoires in COVID-19. The sample consisted of peripheral blood. The chain couples TRBV5-6 to TRBJ1-4, with D tentatively TRBD1 (5 bases). The TCR was taken from a woman aged 60-75 years with active COVID-19. The CDR3 DNA follows: TGTGCCAGCAGCTTGGCAGGGCGCACTAATGAAAAACTGTTTTTT. As protein: CASSLAGRTNEKLFF. The whole variable domain, remainder taken from reference TRBV5-6 and TRBJ1-4, is DAGVTQSPTHLIKTRGQQVTLRCSPKSGHDTVSWYQQALGQGPQFIFQYYEEEERQRGNFPDRFSGHQFPNYSSELNVNALLLGDSALYLCASSLAGRTNEKLFFGSGTQLSVL.